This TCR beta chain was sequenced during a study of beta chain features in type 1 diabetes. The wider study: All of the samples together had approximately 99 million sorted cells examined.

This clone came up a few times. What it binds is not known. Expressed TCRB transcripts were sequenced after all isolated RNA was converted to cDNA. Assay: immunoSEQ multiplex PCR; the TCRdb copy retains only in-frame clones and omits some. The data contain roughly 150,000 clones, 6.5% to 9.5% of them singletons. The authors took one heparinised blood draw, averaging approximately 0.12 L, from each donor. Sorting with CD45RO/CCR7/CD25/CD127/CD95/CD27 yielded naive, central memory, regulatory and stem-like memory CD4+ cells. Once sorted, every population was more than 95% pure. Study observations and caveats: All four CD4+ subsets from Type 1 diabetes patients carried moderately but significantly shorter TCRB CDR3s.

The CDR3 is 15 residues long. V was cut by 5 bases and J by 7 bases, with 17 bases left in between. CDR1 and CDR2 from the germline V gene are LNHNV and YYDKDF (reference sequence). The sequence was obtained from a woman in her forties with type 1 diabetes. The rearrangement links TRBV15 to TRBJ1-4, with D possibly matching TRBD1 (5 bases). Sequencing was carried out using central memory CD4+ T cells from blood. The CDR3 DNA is TGTGCCACCAGCGGGGAGGGCCGGGGACGTGAAAAACTGTTTTTT. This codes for CATSGEGRGREKLFF.